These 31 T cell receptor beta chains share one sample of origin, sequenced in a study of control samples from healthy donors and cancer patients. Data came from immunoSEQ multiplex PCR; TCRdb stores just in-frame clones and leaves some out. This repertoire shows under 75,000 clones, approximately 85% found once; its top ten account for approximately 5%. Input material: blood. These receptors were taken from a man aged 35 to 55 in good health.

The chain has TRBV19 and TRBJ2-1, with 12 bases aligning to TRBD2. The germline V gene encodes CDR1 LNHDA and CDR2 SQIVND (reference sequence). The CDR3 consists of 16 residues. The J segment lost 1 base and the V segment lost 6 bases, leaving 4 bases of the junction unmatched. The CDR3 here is CASSWTSGTSYNEQFF. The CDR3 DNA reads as TGTGCCAGTAGCTGGACTAGCGGGACTTCCTACAATGAGCAGTTCTTC.

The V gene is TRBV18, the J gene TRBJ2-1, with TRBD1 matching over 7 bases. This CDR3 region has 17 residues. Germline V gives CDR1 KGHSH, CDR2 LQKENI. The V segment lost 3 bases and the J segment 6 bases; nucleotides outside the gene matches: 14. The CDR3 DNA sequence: TGTGCCAGCTCACCTCGACAGGGAGATTTCGTGCGCAATGAGCAGTTCTTC. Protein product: CASSPRQGDFVRNEQFF.

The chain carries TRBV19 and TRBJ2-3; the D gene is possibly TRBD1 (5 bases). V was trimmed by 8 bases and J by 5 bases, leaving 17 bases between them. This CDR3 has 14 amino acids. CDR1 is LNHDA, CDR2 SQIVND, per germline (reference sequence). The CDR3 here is CASSPDRALDTQYF. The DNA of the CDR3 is TGTGCCAGTTCCCCTGACAGAGCCCTAGATACGCAGTATTTT.

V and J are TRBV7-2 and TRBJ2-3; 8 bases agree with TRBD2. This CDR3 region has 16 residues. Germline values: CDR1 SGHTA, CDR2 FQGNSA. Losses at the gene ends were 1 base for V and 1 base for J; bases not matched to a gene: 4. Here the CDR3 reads CASSLDTSGGTDTQYF. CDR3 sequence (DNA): TGTGCCAGCAGCTTAGACACTAGCGGAGGCACAGATACGCAGTATTTT.

CDR3 bases: TGTGCCAGCAGTTACGGGGGTTCCACTGAAGCTTTCTTT. This codes for CASSYGGSTEAFF. The V gene is TRBV6-5, the J gene TRBJ1-1; possible D gene TRBD1, 5 bases. V lost 2 bases, J lost 4 bases, and 8 bases lay in between. The CDR3 totals 13 residues. The germline V gene encodes CDR1 MNHEY and CDR2 SVGAGI.

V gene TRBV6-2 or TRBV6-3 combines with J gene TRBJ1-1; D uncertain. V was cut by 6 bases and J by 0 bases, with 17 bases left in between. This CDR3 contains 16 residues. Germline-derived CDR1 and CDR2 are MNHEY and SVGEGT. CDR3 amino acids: CASSPEGAWMNTEAFF. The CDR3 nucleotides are TGTGCCAGCAGCCCCGAGGGAGCATGGATGAACACTGAAGCTTTCTTT.

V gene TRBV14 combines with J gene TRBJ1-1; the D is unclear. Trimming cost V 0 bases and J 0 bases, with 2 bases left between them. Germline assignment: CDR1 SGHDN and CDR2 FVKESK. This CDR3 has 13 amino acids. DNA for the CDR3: TGTGCCAGCAGCCAAGAGTTGAACACTGAAGCTTTCTTT. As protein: CASSQELNTEAFF.

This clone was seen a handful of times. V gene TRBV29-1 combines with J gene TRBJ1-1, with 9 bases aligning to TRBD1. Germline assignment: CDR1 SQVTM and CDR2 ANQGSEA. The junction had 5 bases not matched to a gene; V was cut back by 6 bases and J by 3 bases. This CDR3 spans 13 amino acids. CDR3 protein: CSVKGQGHTEAFF. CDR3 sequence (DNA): TGCAGCGTCAAAGGACAGGGGCACACTGAAGCTTTCTTT.

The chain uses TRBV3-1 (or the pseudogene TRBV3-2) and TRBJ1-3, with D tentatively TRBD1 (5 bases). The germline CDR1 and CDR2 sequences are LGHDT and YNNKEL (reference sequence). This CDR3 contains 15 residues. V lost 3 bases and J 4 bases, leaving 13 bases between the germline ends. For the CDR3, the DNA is TGTGCCAGCAGCCACCGCCGGGACCTAGGAAACACCATATATTTT. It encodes CASSHRRDLGNTIYF.

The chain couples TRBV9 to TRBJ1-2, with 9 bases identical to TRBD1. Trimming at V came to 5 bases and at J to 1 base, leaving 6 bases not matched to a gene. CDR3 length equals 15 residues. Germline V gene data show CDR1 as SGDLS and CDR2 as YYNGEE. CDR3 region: CASSSGTGLNYGYTF. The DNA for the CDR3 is TGTGCCAGCAGTTCCGGGACAGGGCTTAACTATGGCTACACCTTC.

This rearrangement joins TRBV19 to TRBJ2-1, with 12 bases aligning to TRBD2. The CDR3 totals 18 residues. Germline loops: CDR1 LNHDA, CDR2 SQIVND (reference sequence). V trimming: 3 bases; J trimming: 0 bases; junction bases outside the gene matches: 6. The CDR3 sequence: CASSIPLAGGPSYNEQFF. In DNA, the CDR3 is TGTGCCAGTAGTATTCCCCTAGCGGGAGGGCCCTCCTACAATGAGCAGTTCTTC.

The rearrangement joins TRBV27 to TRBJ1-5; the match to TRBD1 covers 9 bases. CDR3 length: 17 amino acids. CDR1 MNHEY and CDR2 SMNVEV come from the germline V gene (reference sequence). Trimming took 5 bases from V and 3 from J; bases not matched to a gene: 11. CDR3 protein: CASSPRRDRVSNQPQHF. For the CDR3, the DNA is TGTGCCAGCAGTCCTAGGCGGGACAGGGTTTCCAATCAGCCCCAGCATTTT.

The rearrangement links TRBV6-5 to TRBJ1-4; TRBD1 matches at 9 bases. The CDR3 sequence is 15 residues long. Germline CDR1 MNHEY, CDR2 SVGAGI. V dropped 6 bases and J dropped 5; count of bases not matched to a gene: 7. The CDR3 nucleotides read TGTGCCAGCAGCAAGGACAGGGGAAGAAATGAAAAACTGTTTTTT. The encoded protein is CASSKDRGRNEKLFF.

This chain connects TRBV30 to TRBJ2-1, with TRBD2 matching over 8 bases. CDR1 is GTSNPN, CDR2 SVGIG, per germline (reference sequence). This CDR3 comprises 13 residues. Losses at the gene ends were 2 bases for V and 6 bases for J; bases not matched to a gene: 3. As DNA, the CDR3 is TGTGCCTGGAGTAGAAGCGGGAGCAATGAGCAGTTCTTC. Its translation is CAWSRSGSNEQFF.

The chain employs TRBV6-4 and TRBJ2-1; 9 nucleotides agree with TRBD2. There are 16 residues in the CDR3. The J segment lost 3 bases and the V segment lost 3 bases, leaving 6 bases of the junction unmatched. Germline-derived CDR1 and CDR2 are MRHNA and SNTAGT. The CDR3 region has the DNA TGTGCCAGCAGTGAATCTAGCGGGGTATACTACAATGAGCAGTTCTTC. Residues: CASSESSGVYYNEQFF.

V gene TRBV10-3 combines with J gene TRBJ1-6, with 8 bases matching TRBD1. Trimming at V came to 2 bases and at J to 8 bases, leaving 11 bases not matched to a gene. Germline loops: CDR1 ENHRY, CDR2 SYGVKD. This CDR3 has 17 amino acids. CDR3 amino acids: CAISESRGPFVDSPLHF. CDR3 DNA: TGTGCCATCAGTGAGAGCAGGGGGCCCTTCGTGGATTCACCCCTCCACTTT.

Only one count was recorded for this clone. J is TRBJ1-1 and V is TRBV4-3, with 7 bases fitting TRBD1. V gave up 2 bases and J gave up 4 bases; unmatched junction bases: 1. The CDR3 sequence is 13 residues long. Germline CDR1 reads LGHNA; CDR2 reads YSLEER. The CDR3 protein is CASSQQGVTEAFF. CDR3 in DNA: TGCGCCAGCAGCCAACAGGGGGTCACTGAAGCTTTCTTT.

The CDR3 bases are TGCGCCAGCAGCTTGGGTACGGGACAGGGCGCTGAAGCTTTCTTT. Translated, it gives CASSLGTGQGAEAFF. The chain is built from TRBV5-1 and TRBJ1-1; 9 nucleotides line up with TRBD1. With V trimmed by 0 bases and J by 6 bases, 6 bases remained unmatched. CDR1 is SGHRS, CDR2 YFSETQ, per germline. The CDR3 totals 15 residues.

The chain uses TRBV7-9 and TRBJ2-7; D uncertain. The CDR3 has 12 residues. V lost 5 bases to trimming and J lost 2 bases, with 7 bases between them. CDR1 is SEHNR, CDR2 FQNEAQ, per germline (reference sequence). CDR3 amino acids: CASSPVPYEQYF. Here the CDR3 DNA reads TGTGCCAGCAGCCCCGTTCCCTACGAGCAGTACTTC.

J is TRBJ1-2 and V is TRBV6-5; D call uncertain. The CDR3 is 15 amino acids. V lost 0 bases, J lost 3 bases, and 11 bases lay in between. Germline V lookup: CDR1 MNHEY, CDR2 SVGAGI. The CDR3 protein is CASSYSSLFYYGYTF. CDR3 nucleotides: TGTGCCAGCAGTTACTCGTCCCTTTTTTACTATGGCTACACCTTC.

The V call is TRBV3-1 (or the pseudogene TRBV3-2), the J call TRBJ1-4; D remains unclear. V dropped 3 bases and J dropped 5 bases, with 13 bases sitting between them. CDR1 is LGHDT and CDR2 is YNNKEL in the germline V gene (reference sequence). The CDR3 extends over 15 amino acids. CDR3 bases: TGTGCCAGCAGCCAGCCGGGCCCTCGAAATGAAAAACTGTTTTTT. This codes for CASSQPGPRNEKLFF.

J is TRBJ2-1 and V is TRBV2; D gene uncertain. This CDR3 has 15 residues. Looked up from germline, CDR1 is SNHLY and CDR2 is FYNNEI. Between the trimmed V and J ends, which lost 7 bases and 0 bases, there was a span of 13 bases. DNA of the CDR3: TGTGCCAGCATCTCGGCCGGGTTCTCCTACAATGAGCAGTTCTTC. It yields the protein CASISAGFSYNEQFF.

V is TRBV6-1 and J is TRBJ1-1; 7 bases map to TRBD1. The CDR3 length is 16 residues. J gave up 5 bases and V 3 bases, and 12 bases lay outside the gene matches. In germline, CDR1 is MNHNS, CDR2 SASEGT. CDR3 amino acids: CASSDRQGTVMTEAFF. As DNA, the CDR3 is TGTGCCAGCAGTGACAGACAGGGAACTGTTATGACTGAAGCTTTCTTT.

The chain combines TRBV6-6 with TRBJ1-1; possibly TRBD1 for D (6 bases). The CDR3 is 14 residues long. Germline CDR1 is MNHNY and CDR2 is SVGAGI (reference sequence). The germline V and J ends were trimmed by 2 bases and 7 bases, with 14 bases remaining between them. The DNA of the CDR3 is TGTGCCAGCAGTTACGCGGGGGCAACCGATGAAGCTTTCTTT. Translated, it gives CASSYAGATDEAFF.

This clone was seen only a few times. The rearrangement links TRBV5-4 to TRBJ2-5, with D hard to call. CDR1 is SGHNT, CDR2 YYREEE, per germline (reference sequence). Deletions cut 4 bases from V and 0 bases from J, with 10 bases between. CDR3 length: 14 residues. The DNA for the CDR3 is TGTGCCAGCAGCCGCACAGTGTACCAAGAGACCCAGTACTTC. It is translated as CASSRTVYQETQYF.

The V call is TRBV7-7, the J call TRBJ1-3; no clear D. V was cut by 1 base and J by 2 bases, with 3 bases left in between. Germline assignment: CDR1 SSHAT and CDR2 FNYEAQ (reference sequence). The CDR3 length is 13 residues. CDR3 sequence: CASSLDPGNTIYF. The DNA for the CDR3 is TGTGCCAGCAGCTTAGACCCTGGAAACACCATATATTTT.

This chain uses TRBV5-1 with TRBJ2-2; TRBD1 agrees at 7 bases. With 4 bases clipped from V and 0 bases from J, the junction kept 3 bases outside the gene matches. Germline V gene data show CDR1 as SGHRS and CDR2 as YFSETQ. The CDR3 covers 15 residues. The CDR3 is CASSLDRTNTGELFF. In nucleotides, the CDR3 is TGCGCCAGCAGCCTGGACAGGACGAACACCGGGGAGCTGTTTTTT.

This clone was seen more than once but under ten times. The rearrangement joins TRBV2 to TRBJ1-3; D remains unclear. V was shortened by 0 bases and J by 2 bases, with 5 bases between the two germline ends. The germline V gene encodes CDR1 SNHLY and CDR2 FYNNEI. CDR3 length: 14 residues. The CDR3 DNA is TGTGCCAGCAGTGAAGCTTTTGCTGGAAACACCATATATTTT. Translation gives CASSEAFAGNTIYF.

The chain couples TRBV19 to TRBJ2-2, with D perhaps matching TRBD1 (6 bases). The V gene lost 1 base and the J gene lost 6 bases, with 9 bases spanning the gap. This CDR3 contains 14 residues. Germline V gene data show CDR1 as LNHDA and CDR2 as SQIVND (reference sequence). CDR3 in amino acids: CASSIGAGAGELFF. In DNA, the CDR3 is TGTGCCAGTAGTATAGGGGCAGGGGCCGGGGAGCTGTTTTTT.

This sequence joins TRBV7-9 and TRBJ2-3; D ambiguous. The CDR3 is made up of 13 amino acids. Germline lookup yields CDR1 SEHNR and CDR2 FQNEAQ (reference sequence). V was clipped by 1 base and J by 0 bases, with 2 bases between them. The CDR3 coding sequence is TGTGCCAGCAGCTTAGAAAGCACAGATACGCAGTATTTT. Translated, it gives CASSLESTDTQYF.

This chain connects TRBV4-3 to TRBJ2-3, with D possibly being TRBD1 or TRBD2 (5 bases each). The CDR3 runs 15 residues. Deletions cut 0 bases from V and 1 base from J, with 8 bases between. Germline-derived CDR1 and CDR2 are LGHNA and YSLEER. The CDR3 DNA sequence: TGCGCCAGCAGCCAAGACGAGGGGCGCACAGATACGCAGTATTTT. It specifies CASSQDEGRTDTQYF.